This T cell receptor beta chain was obtained from a study of T-cell reconstitution after alpha-beta-depleted transplantation in children (dated by TCRdb to about 2016). Background for the entire study: Using TCR repertoire profiling, the study quantitatively followed how T-cell immune reconstitution unfolded in children after TCRalphabeta/CD19-depleted allogeneic hematopoietic cell transplantation.

This clonotype was seen many times. The antigen this receptor binds is unknown. Qualities for individual bases were not recorded, and no much larger clone is one base off. The V end loses 6 bases and the J end loses 0 bases, and a stretch of 6 bases separates them. The CDR3 covers 13 residues, taking in both the cysteine and the phenylalanine. CDR3 DNA is the only sequence kept; it has 39 bases, read in frame from the first base. Taken with the paper, the label for treatment or condition translates to: allogeneic hematopoietic cell transplantation with graft depleted of TCRalphabeta T cells and CD19 B cells. The children who served as transplant recipients had been given grafts of TCRalphabeta/CD19-depleted allogeneic hematopoietic cells. Library generation was performed with PCR. TCRdb lists the instrument as Illumina HiSeq 2500. TCR libraries were prepared with molecular barcoding, using unique molecular identifiers to normalize TCRbeta repertoire quantification. The raw public reads went through TCRdb reprocessing: fastp at Q25, MiXCR clone calling, in-frame beta chains kept. Rows matching on CDR3 protein sequence are summarized as one entry with the most common DNA and genes. The sample includes more than 400,000 distinct CDR3 sequences, with 11% observed a single time. The ten largest account for less than 15% of the sample.

What the authors observed across the whole study: Apparently early alphabetaT-cell count recovery about two months after transplant reportedly relied on only several hundred rapidly expanded clones derived from non-depleted graft cells. In some patients, high TCRbeta diversity at day 60 was attributed to recipient T cells and intrathymic progenitors that had survived conditioning. Hyperexpanded clone frequencies declined over subsequent months; after one year, T-cell counts and TCRbeta diversity were mostly attributed to newly produced T cells.

This specimen consisted of PBMCs, mostly from graft donor cells, obtained 180 days after TCRalphabeta/CD19-depleted stem cell transplant. The clonotype originates from a female patient aged 2-9 years who had a stem cell transplant for aplastic anemia, so the T cells may come from the graft donor. This sequence uses TRBV12-3 or TRBV12-4 and TRBJ2-4; perhaps TRBD2 is the D gene, with 5 bases matching. The CDR3 region reads CASSGKAKNIQYF. The nucleotide sequence is given as TGTGCCAGCAGCGGGAAAGCCAAAAACATTCAGTACTTC.